These 20 T cell receptor beta chains were all obtained from the same sample, sequenced in a study of cytotoxic CD8 clonotypes in ibrutinib-treated CLL (dated by TCRdb to the early 2020s). Taken with the paper, the label for time point translates to: 12 months on ibrutinib. Preparation of the library involved the immunoSEQ multiplex PCR assay. What TCRdb holds here is the immuneACCESS table cut down to in-frame rearrangements. Part of the clones is not present; checked against another copy, under half of the missing clones reflect an unresolved V gene, and the others are unexplained. For this sample there are some 200,000 clones; approximately 70% appear just once. The ten largest clones take up 5.9% of the sample. This material consisted of PBMCs, taken after 12 months of ibrutinib treatment. The receptor source for this set is a human donor with chronic lymphocytic leukemia.

The CDR3 DNA is TGTGCCAGCATAGAAAGGACCGGATCCGAGCAGTACTTC. It codes for CASIERTGSEQYF. The chain links TRBV25-1 to TRBJ2-7; D gene ambiguous. CDR1 MGHDK and CDR2 SYGVNS come from the germline V gene. CDR3 size: 13 residues. Trimming stripped 7 bases from V and 6 bases from J, with 16 bases between.

The chain combines TRBV7-2 with TRBJ2-7; no clear D. V lost 5 bases, J lost 2 bases, and 10 bases lay in between. The CDR3 totals 13 residues. CDR1 and CDR2 (germline): SGHTA, FQGNSA. CDR3 residues: CASSPNGPYEQYF. The CDR3 DNA sequence: TGTGCCAGCAGCCCAAATGGGCCCTACGAGCAGTACTTC.

The rearrangement uses TRBV5-6 and TRBJ2-3; D gene uncertain. V was shortened by 3 bases and J by 4 bases, with 6 bases between the two germline ends. Germline lookup yields CDR1 SGHDT and CDR2 YYEEEE. The CDR3 has 12 residues. Here the CDR3 DNA reads TGTGCCAGCAGCTCATTACCAGATACGCAGTATTTT. As protein: CASSSLPDTQYF.

The genes are TRBV7-6 and TRBJ2-1; D is uncertain. The germline CDR1 and CDR2 sequences are SGHVS and FNYEAQ. The CDR3 sequence is 12 residues long. With 2 bases removed from V and 5 bases from J, the gap between germline ends came to 4 bases. CDR3 DNA: TGTGCCAGCAGCTTAACTGACAATGAGCAGTTCTTC. It yields the protein CASSLTDNEQFF. Full variable domain (outside the CDR3, taken from reference TRBV7-6 and TRBJ2-1): GAGVSQSPRYKVTKRGQDVALRCDPISGHVSLYWYRQALGQGPEFLTYFNYEAQQDKSGLPNDRFSAERPEGSISTLTIQRTEQRDSAMYRCASSLTDNEQFFGPGTRLTVL.

The chain links TRBV10-3 to TRBJ1-1; maybe TRBD1 (6 bases). V was pared by 8 bases and J by 0 bases, with 16 bases between. CDR1 is ENHRY, CDR2 SYGVKD, per germline. This CDR3 contains 15 residues. The CDR3 nucleotides are TGTGCCATCGGAAACAGGGTAATTTTGAACACTGAAGCTTTCTTT. This codes for CAIGNRVILNTEAFF.

The chain is built from TRBV7-2 and TRBJ1-2; TRBD1 matches at 9 bases. The CDR3 has 16 amino acids. Germline V gives CDR1 SGHTA, CDR2 FQGNSA. Unmatched junction bases numbered 8, after V lost 2 bases and J lost 4 bases. The CDR3 DNA sequence: TGTGCCAGCAGCTTACGTGGGACAGGGTCAGGCTATGGCTACACCTTC. Encoded protein: CASSLRGTGSGYGYTF.

The chain couples TRBV30 to TRBJ2-3; 9 nucleotides align to TRBD2. The junction had 15 bases not matched to a gene; V was cut back by 0 bases and J by 2 bases. Germline CDR1 is GTSNPN and CDR2 is SVGIG (reference sequence). The CDR3 loop spans 19 amino acids. The CDR3 sequence is CAWSVRLAGGQISTDTQYF. The DNA of the CDR3 is TGTGCCTGGAGTGTAAGATTGGCGGGGGGGCAGATTTCCACAGATACGCAGTATTTT. Together with reference TRBV30 and TRBJ2-3, the CDR3 gives the full variable domain: SQTIHQWPATLVQPVGSPLSLECTVEGTSNPNLYWYRQAAGRGLQLLFYSVGIGQISSEVPQNLSASRPQDRQFILSSKKLLLSDSGFYLCAWSVRLAGGQISTDTQYFGPGTRLTVL.

The chain is built from TRBV6-1 and TRBJ1-5; a weak D match, TRBD1 (5 bases). V was shortened by 3 bases and J by 0 bases, with 24 bases between the two germline ends. Germline CDR1 reads MNHNS; CDR2 reads SASEGT. This CDR3 region has 20 residues. CDR3 nucleotide sequence: TGTGCCAGCAGTGATTTCCCTCCCAGCAGGCCTCAGGGTAGCAATCAGCCCCAGCATTTT. Protein sequence: CASSDFPPSRPQGSNQPQHF.

This clone was seen a single time. The chain joins TRBV6-4 to TRBJ2-2; 9 bases match TRBD1. CDR1 and CDR2 from the germline V gene are MRHNA and SNTAGT. CDR3 size: 14 residues. Trimming cost V 6 bases and J 5 bases; bases outside gene matches: 4. The DNA of the CDR3 is TGTGCCAGCAGCGGGGACAGGGTAACCGGGGAGCTGTTTTTT. As protein: CASSGDRVTGELFF.

The chain couples TRBV4-1 to TRBJ1-2, with D possibly matching TRBD1 (6 bases). The CDR3 totals 17 residues. With 3 bases removed from V and 2 bases from J, the gap between germline ends came to 19 bases. The germline V gene has CDR1 MGHRA and CDR2 YSYEKL. In DNA, the CDR3 is TGCGCCAGCAGCCACCGTGGGGGGACACAGGGAAACTATGGCTACACCTTC. Translating it yields CASSHRGGTQGNYGYTF.

In regard to this clone: This sample includes further DNA sequences coding for the same CDR3. The chain has TRBV18 and TRBJ1-1; possible D gene TRBD1, 5 bases. Germline loops: CDR1 KGHSH, CDR2 LQKENI. The CDR3 has 13 amino acids. The V and J ends lost 1 base and 5 bases respectively, with 8 bases between them. The CDR3 loop reads CASSPLGTTEAFF. The CDR3 DNA reads TGTGCCAGCTCACCACTAGGGACGACTGAAGCTTTCTTT. The variable domain in full, completed from reference TRBV18 and TRBJ1-1, reads NAGVMQNPRHLVRRRGQEARLRCSPMKGHSHVYWYRQLPEEGLKFMVYLQKENIIDESGMPKERFSAEFPKEGPSILRIQQVVRGDSAAYFCASSPLGTTEAFFGQGTRLTVV.

This clone appeared once. The V and J genes are TRBV27 and TRBJ2-3; D might be TRBD2 (5 bases). Germline CDR1 MNHEY, CDR2 SMNVEV (reference sequence). The CDR3 runs 14 residues. V lost 3 bases and J 2 bases, leaving 9 bases between the germline ends. The CDR3 DNA follows: TGTGCCAGCAGTTTCCGGGGAGTCACAGATACGCAGTATTTT. It codes for CASSFRGVTDTQYF.

This rearrangement joins TRBV5-4 to TRBJ2-7; 7 nucleotides line up with TRBD1. CDR3 length: 14 amino acids. V trimming: 4 bases; J trimming: 2 bases; junction bases outside the gene matches: 6. Per the germline V gene, CDR1 is SGHNT and CDR2 is YYREEE (reference sequence). The CDR3 DNA sequence: TGTGCCAGCAGCAATCGGGACAGAACCTACGAGCAGTACTTC. It encodes CASSNRDRTYEQYF.

The chain employs TRBV18 and TRBJ1-1; D gene uncertain. In germline, CDR1 is KGHSH, CDR2 LQKENI. V was cut by 2 bases and J by 0 bases, with 4 bases left in between. The CDR3 is 13 amino acids. The CDR3 DNA follows: TGTGCCAGCTCACCAAGGGTGAACACTGAAGCTTTCTTT. Protein: CASSPRVNTEAFF.

The V and J genes are TRBV19 and TRBJ2-5, with TRBD2 as a possible D gene (6 bases). The CDR3 is 13 residues long. From germline, CDR1 is LNHDA and CDR2 SQIVND (reference sequence). V was shortened by 6 bases and J by 4 bases, with 12 bases between the two germline ends. CDR3 region: CASRNEGGETQYF. CDR3 DNA: TGTGCCAGTAGGAATGAGGGAGGAGAGACCCAGTACTTC.

The V gene is TRBV19, the J gene TRBJ2-2; 11 positions agree with TRBD2. The CDR3 runs to 17 residues. In germline, CDR1 is LNHDA, CDR2 SQIVND (reference sequence). J lost 5 bases, V lost 5 bases, and 10 bases had no gene match. CDR3 in DNA: TGTGCCAGTAGTCCCACAGGGACTAGCGGAGGGACCGGGGAGCTGTTTTTT. It encodes CASSPTGTSGGTGELFF. The full variable domain, rest sourced from reference TRBV19 and TRBJ2-2, is DGGITQSPKYLFRKEGQNVTLSCEQNLNHDAMYWYRQDPGQGLRLIYYSQIVNDFQKGDIAEGYSVSREKKESFPLTVTSAQKNPTAFYLCASSPTGTSGGTGELFFGEGSRLTVL.

This rearrangement joins TRBV30 to TRBJ2-5, with 7 nucleotides matching TRBD1. Trimming at V came to 2 bases and at J to 4 bases, leaving 10 bases not matched to a gene. The CDR3 contains 15 residues. Germline V lookup: CDR1 GTSNPN, CDR2 SVGIG (reference sequence). The CDR3 coding sequence is TGTGCCTGGAGTCCCATAGACAGGGACCTAGAGACCCAGTACTTC. Protein product: CAWSPIDRDLETQYF.

This clone showed up just a few times. The chain joins TRBV6-5 to TRBJ1-2, with D maybe TRBD1 (5 bases). V lost 0 bases and J 8 bases, leaving 13 bases between the germline ends. The CDR3 has 14 residues. CDR1 MNHEY and CDR2 SVGAGI come from the germline V gene. The chain's CDR3 is CASSYSARTSGYTF. The CDR3 nucleotides are TGTGCCAGCAGTTACTCGGCCCGGACATCCGGCTACACCTTC.

This clone came up a few times. This chain joins TRBV29-1 and TRBJ1-1; a weak D match, TRBD1 (6 bases). The V end was cut by 2 bases, the J end by 4 bases, with 11 bases between. This CDR3 spans 13 amino acids. Germline V gene lookup returns CDR1 SQVTM and CDR2 ANQGSEA. CDR3 DNA: TGCAGCGTTGAACGGGGGGCCACCACTGAAGCTTTCTTT. Translating gives CSVERGATTEAFF.

V is TRBV28 and J is TRBJ2-5; a weak D match, TRBD2 (6 bases). The CDR3 covers 14 residues. V lost 3 bases and J 5 bases, leaving 13 bases between the germline ends. In germline, CDR1 is MDHEN, CDR2 SYDVKM. The CDR3 DNA is TGTGCCAGCAGTTTGGGGACTCTTGCGGAGACCCAGTACTTC. It specifies CASSLGTLAETQYF. The full variable domain, in which reference TRBV28 and TRBJ2-5 provide the parts outside the CDR3, is DVKVTQSSRYLVKRTGEKVFLECVQDMDHENMFWYRQDPGLGLRLIYFSYDVKMKEKGDIPEGYSVSREKKERFSLILESASTNQTSMYLCASSLGTLAETQYFGPGTRLLVL.